This T cell receptor (beta chain) was identified during a study of T cells in Graves' hyperthyroidism and ophthalmopathy. Researchers amplified the TCR beta CDR3 regions from RNA transcripts. With the HTBI primer set, the TCR CDR3 went through a first round of RT-PCR. MiXCR, applied by TCRdb to the multiplex PCR reads, yields one record per CDR3 protein. The repertoire holds some 580,000 distinct CDR3 sequences, with more than 15% as singletons. Points from the study as a whole: Ophthalmopathy cases were set apart from stable hyperthyroidism by a 13 V-J model.

The J segment lost 3 bases and the V segment lost 6 bases, leaving 17 bases of the junction unmatched. The CDR3 consists of 20 residues. Researchers barred patients who had uncontrolled infection, other autoimmune disease, pregnancy or lactation. A word on this clonotype: Its antigen is undetermined.

Sequencing was done on a sample of blood. This TCR was sampled from a woman between 40 and 55 years old with Graves' ophthalmopathy. This chain uses TRBV12-3 or TRBV12-4 with TRBJ2-3, with TRBD2 matching over 14 bases. The CDR3, as DNA: TGTGCCAGCAGCTTTAAGGGACTAGCGGGAGTGCGGGCTAGTACAGATACGCAGTATTTT. This gives the protein CASSFKGLAGVRASTDTQYF.